This T cell receptor beta chain was sequenced for a study of cytomegalovirus exposure and HLA in healthy donors. The CDR3 totals 13 residues. The V gene's germline CDR1 is MNHEY and CDR2 SMNVEV (reference sequence). Deletions cut 6 bases from V and 4 bases from J, with 12 bases between. The PCR employed 60 Vbeta primers together with 13 Jbeta primers. Data came from immunoSEQ multiplex PCR; TCRdb stores just in-frame clones and leaves some out. Among some 150,000 clones listed, 82% were seen once. This clonotype originated in a male donor in good health and CMV-seronegative. V gene TRBV27 combines with J gene TRBJ2-5; D call uncertain. Sequencing input: PBMCs. The chain's CDR3 is CASRLQGGETQYF. The CDR3 nucleotides are TGTGCCAGCAGGCTACAAGGCGGAGAGACCCAGTACTTC.